Following are 19 T cell receptor beta chains from one sample sequenced in a study of blood T cell repertoires in COVID-19. TCRdb keeps only in-frame clones here, not all; method: immunoSEQ multiplex PCR. The sample holds roughly 180,000 clones, 80% to 90% seen once. Input material: peripheral blood. Receptors originate from a man in his 70s with active or convalescent COVID-19.

V and J are TRBV10-3 and TRBJ1-1; 7 bases line up with TRBD1. The J segment lost 5 bases and the V segment lost 6 bases, leaving 9 bases of the junction unmatched. The CDR3 is 14 amino acids. Germline-derived CDR1 and CDR2 are ENHRY and SYGVKD. CDR3 sequence reads: CAISETGSRTEAFF. DNA for the CDR3: TGTGCCATCAGCGAGACAGGGAGTCGGACTGAAGCTTTCTTT.

The chain links TRBV10-2 to TRBJ2-3; no clear D. From germline, CDR1 is WSHSY and CDR2 SAAADI. The CDR3 loop spans 15 amino acids. Trimming pared 10 bases from V and 0 bases from J, leaving 17 bases between. Written as DNA, the CDR3 is TGCGCCACCTTCATCGCCCAGGTTAGCACAGATACGCAGTATTTT. This encodes CATFIAQVSTDTQYF.

This rearrangement joins TRBV9 to TRBJ1-5; tentatively, D is TRBD1 (5 bases). The V and J ends lost 4 bases and 11 bases respectively, with 16 bases between them. The germline V gene encodes CDR1 SGDLS and CDR2 YYNGEE. This CDR3 comprises 13 residues. This CDR3 is CASSHVAPRAQHF. The CDR3 DNA follows: TGTGCCAGCAGCCACGTCGCCCCCAGGGCCCAGCATTTT. Filled out from reference TRBV9 and TRBJ1-5, the complete variable domain reads DSGVTQTPKHLITATGQRVTLRCSPRSGDLSVYWYQQSLDQGLQFLIQYYNGEERAKGNILERFSAQQFPDLHSELNLSSLELGDSALYFCASSHVAPRAQHFGDGTRLSIL.

CDR3 in DNA: TGTGCCAGCAGCTCCGGGACTAGCGGGGTAGATACGCAGTATTTT. Amino acid sequence: CASSSGTSGVDTQYF. V usage is TRBV11-3 and J usage is TRBJ2-3; 13 nucleotides line up with TRBD2. CDR3 length equals 15 residues. Trimming removed 4 bases from V and 5 bases from J; junction bases left unmatched: 3. Germline values: CDR1 SGHNT, CDR2 YENEEA.

The chain is built from TRBV4-1 and TRBJ1-4, with 7 bases fitting TRBD1. There are 15 residues in the CDR3. V dropped 0 bases and J dropped 8; count of bases not matched to a gene: 6. In germline, CDR1 is MGHRA, CDR2 YSYEKL. The CDR3 region is CASSQERDRREKLFF. The CDR3 DNA sequence: TGCGCCAGCAGCCAAGAAAGGGACAGAAGGGAAAAACTGTTTTTT.

V and J are TRBV7-2 and TRBJ1-5; possible D gene TRBD1, 5 bases. Trimming cost V 5 bases and J 3 bases, with 11 bases left between them. CDR1 is SGHTA, CDR2 FQGNSA, per germline. This CDR3 has 14 amino acids. As DNA, the CDR3 is TGTGCCAGCAGCCGCGACAGAAACAATCAGCCCCAGCATTTT. Translating gives CASSRDRNNQPQHF.

This chain connects TRBV18 to TRBJ1-5; 7 nucleotides align to TRBD1. The CDR3 length is 13 residues. Unmatched junction bases numbered 2, after V lost 4 bases and J lost 5 bases. The germline V gene has CDR1 KGHSH and CDR2 LQKENI. The CDR3 region is CASSLQGYQPQHF. Written as DNA, the CDR3 is TGTGCCAGCTCACTACAGGGGTATCAGCCCCAGCATTTT.

The V call is TRBV10-2, the J call TRBJ1-2, with D tentatively TRBD1 (5 bases). CDR1 is WSHSY and CDR2 is SAAADI in the germline V gene. CDR3 length: 13 residues. Trimming removed 3 bases at V and 1 base at J, with 6 bases between. Here the CDR3 reads CASSDQGNYGYTF. DNA of the CDR3: TGCGCCAGCAGTGATCAGGGTAACTATGGCTACACCTTC.

The rearrangement links TRBV30 to TRBJ2-5; weak D call: TRBD2 (6 bases). With 3 bases removed from V and 1 base from J, the gap between germline ends came to 15 bases. This CDR3 has 15 amino acids. Germline loops: CDR1 GTSNPN, CDR2 SVGIG (reference sequence). The CDR3 spells CAWRVSGWAQETQYF. DNA for the CDR3: TGTGCCTGGAGGGTAAGCGGGTGGGCCCAAGAGACCCAGTACTTC. Looking up the rest from reference TRBV30 and TRBJ2-5 gives the full variable domain: SQTIHQWPATLVQPVGSPLSLECTVEGTSNPNLYWYRQAAGRGLQLLFYSVGIGQISSEVPQNLSASRPQDRQFILSSKKLLLSDSGFYLCAWRVSGWAQETQYFGPGTRLLVL.

The V gene is TRBV7-9, the J gene TRBJ2-3; a weak D match, TRBD2 (6 bases). The germline V and J ends were trimmed by 4 bases and 2 bases, with 10 bases remaining between them. Germline loops: CDR1 SEHNR, CDR2 FQNEAQ (reference sequence). CDR3 length equals 14 residues. CDR3 sequence: CASSYPGLTDTQYF. CDR3 nucleotide sequence: TGTGCCAGCAGCTACCCGGGACTCACAGATACGCAGTATTTT.

V and J are TRBV19 and TRBJ2-4; 14 bases line up with TRBD2. The germline gives CDR1 LNHDA, CDR2 SQIVND (reference sequence). V dropped 8 bases and J dropped 1; count of bases not matched to a gene: 10. This CDR3 spans 18 amino acids. CDR3 nucleotide sequence: TGTGCCAGTTCGCCGGGACTAGCGGGAGATTGGGCCAAAAACATTCAGTACTTC. Protein: CASSPGLAGDWAKNIQYF.

The V gene is TRBV30, the J gene TRBJ1-6, with TRBD1 as a possible D gene (6 bases). CDR1 GTSNPN and CDR2 SVGIG come from the germline V gene (reference sequence). V was trimmed by 3 bases and J by 7 bases, leaving 13 bases between them. The CDR3 totals 14 residues. The CDR3 DNA sequence: TGTGCCTGGAGAACCTGGACAGACAATTCACCCCTCCACTTT. This gives the protein CAWRTWTDNSPLHF. Complete variable domain (other parts from reference TRBV30 and TRBJ1-6): SQTIHQWPATLVQPVGSPLSLECTVEGTSNPNLYWYRQAAGRGLQLLFYSVGIGQISSEVPQNLSASRPQDRQFILSSKKLLLSDSGFYLCAWRTWTDNSPLHFGNGTRLTVT.

As regards this clone: The same CDR3 also results from other DNA sequences found in this sample. V gene TRBV6-2 or TRBV6-3 combines with J gene TRBJ1-2; 7 bases are a match to TRBD1. The CDR3 spans 15 residues. V lost 0 bases and J lost 6; bases outside the gene matches: 7. Germline V gene data show CDR1 as MNHEY and CDR2 as SVGEGT. In nucleotides, the CDR3 is TGTGCCAGCAGTTACTCTCCGGGACAGCTAAATGGCTACACCTTC. It encodes CASSYSPGQLNGYTF.

This rearrangement joins TRBV7-9 to TRBJ1-1; 8 nucleotides agree with TRBD1. Germline V gene lookup returns CDR1 SEHNR and CDR2 FQNEAQ (reference sequence). V lost 3 bases to trimming and J lost 4 bases; unmatched junction nucleotides: 10. The CDR3 is 16 amino acids. CDR3 coding DNA: TGTGCCAGCAGCTTTCCTCTCAATACAGGGGGCACTGAAGCTTTCTTT. As protein: CASSFPLNTGGTEAFF.

The V gene is TRBV27, the J gene TRBJ2-7; D gene ambiguous. V was pared by 2 bases and J by 6 bases, with 11 bases between. Germline CDR1 and CDR2: MNHEY and SMNVEV (reference sequence). CDR3 length equals 13 residues. The CDR3 bases are TGTGCCAGCAGTTTAATTTCAGGTACCGAGCAGTACTTC. Translating gives CASSLISGTEQYF.

The chain uses TRBV7-2 and TRBJ2-6; 9 nucleotides line up with TRBD1. Germline values: CDR1 SGHTA, CDR2 FQGNSA. CDR3 length: 15 residues. V shed 4 bases and J 3 bases; nucleotides not matched to a gene: 1. CDR3 bases: TGTGCCAGCAGCTGGGACAGGGTTGGGGCCAACGTCCTGACTTTC. Protein: CASSWDRVGANVLTF.

The chain has TRBV5-1 and TRBJ2-1; TRBD1 is a possible D gene (7 bases). There are 14 residues in the CDR3. Germline V gene sequence: CDR1 SGHRS, CDR2 YFSETQ. V was clipped by 7 bases and J by 6 bases, with 17 bases between them. This chain's CDR3 is CASHFQGGANEQFF. The CDR3 DNA sequence: TGCGCCAGCCATTTCCAGGGGGGTGCCAATGAGCAGTTCTTC. The full variable domain, with the rest looked up from reference TRBV5-1 and TRBJ2-1, is KAGVTQTPRYLIKTRGQQVTLSCSPISGHRSVSWYQQTPGQGLQFLFEYFSETQRNKGNFPGRFSGRQFSNSRSEMNVSTLELGDSALYLCASHFQGGANEQFFGPGTRLTVL.

The rearrangement joins TRBV6-5 to TRBJ2-2; tentative D call: TRBD1 (6 bases). The CDR3 totals 13 residues. From germline, CDR1 is MNHEY and CDR2 SVGAGI. Between the trimmed V and J ends, which lost 2 bases and 7 bases, there was a span of 8 bases. The CDR3 nucleotides are TGTGCCAGCAGTTACGTCAGGGGCGGGGAGCTGTTTTTT. This translates into CASSYVRGGELFF.

The chain uses TRBV7-9 and TRBJ1-5; possible D gene TRBD1, 6 bases. Trimming pared 3 bases from V and 4 bases from J, leaving 10 bases between. This CDR3 has 14 residues. Germline values: CDR1 SEHNR, CDR2 FQNEAQ (reference sequence). The CDR3 nucleotides read TGTGCCAGCAGCTTGCAGGGGTTTAATCAGCCCCAGCATTTT. Protein: CASSLQGFNQPQHF.